This TCR beta chain stems from a study of cytomegalovirus exposure and HLA in healthy donors. Whole-study findings and limits: Published work reported that the classifier diagnosed cytomegalovirus status with high specificity and sensitivity. As a later analysis revealed, the rate of TCR association differed by HLA locus, with DRB1 most and HLA-C fewest.

The PCR had 60 Vbeta and 13 Jbeta primers. The data were produced by immunoSEQ multiplex PCR, yet TCRdb's version contains in-frame clones alone and is incomplete. The data show about 190,000 clones, approximately 80% seen once. As to this clone: Its antigen remains unidentified.

Germline loops: CDR1 SGHAT, CDR2 FQNNGV. The CDR3 is 14 residues long. Trimming took 5 bases from V and 7 from J; bases not matched to a gene: 9. The receptor comes from a woman in her fifties or sixties in good health and CMV-seropositive. The rearrangement joins TRBV11-2 to TRBJ1-1; 8 bases line up with TRBD1. The sample was PBMCs. In nucleotides, the CDR3 is TGTGCCAGCAGCCCATTGACAGGGGATTTTGAAGCTTTCTTT. Protein product: CASSPLTGDFEAFF.